This TCR beta chain is from a study of response to subunit inactivated influenza vaccine. Whole-study findings and limits: The authors suggested that every seasonal influenza vaccination recruits few new T cells.

The CDR3 sequence is 15 residues long. Germline trimming cut 5 bases from V and 3 bases from J; bases unmatched to any gene: 4. CDR1 is MNHNS, CDR2 SASEGT, per germline. TCRdb passed the RT-PCR reads through MiXCR, listing each CDR3 protein once. The sample contains 550,000 to 800,000 distinct CDR3 sequences, 14% of which appear only once. With regard to this clonotype: The antigen is unknown.

The sequenced sample was PBMCs from blood, obtained 14 to 15 days before vaccination. The chain couples TRBV6-1 to TRBJ2-5; 12 bases align to TRBD2. The receptor's source is a man aged 50 or older who received an inactivated influenza vaccine. In DNA, the CDR3 is TGTGCCAGCAGTAAAAGACTAGCGGGAGAAGAGACCCAGTACTTC. It codes for CASSKRLAGEETQYF.